This T cell receptor (beta chain) is drawn from a study of response to subunit inactivated influenza vaccine. A single record per CDR3 protein comes from TCRdb applying MiXCR to the RT-PCR reads. This table holds hundreds of thousands of distinct CDR3 sequences, over 9% found once. From germline, CDR1 is MNHEY and CDR2 SVGEGT. V lost 5 bases to trimming and J lost 3 bases, with 17 bases between them. This CDR3 has 15 amino acids. General study findings and limits: Each seasonal flu vaccination may recruit only limited new T cells, authors suggested.

A word on this clonotype: No antigen is known for it.

Sequencing was performed on non-naive T cells sorted from PBMCs, taken 14 to 15 days before vaccination. V usage is TRBV6-2 or TRBV6-3 and J usage is TRBJ2-7; tentatively, D is TRBD1 or TRBD2 (6 bases each). This TCR was sampled from a man aged 50-60 years who received an inactivated influenza vaccine. CDR3 DNA: TGTGCCAGCAGTCCGCTTAGCGGAGGGGGCTACGAGCAGTACTTC. This codes for CASSPLSGGGYEQYF.